The 30 T cell receptor beta chains below come from one sample, sequenced in a study of blood T cell repertoires in COVID-19. The protocol was immunoSEQ multiplex PCR, while the TCRdb copy is restricted to in-frame clones and leaves out a portion. The sample includes roughly 200,000 clones, about nine tenths of them seen just once. Sequencing input: PBMCs or T cells enriched from blood (not recorded which). All receptors derive from a woman aged 25-40 years who had recovered from COVID-19.

The V gene is TRBV11-2, the J gene TRBJ1-2; 8 bases align to TRBD1. Germline CDR1 reads SGHAT; CDR2 reads FQNNGV. CDR3 length equals 16 residues. Trimming took 0 bases from V and 4 from J; bases not matched to a gene: 7. CDR3 bases: TGTGCCAGCAGCTTAGAGCAGGGGGCGCGCCCCTATGGCTACACCTTC. It codes for CASSLEQGARPYGYTF.

This chain connects TRBV15 to TRBJ1-2; D is unclear. CDR1 is LNHNV and CDR2 is YYDKDF in the germline V gene (reference sequence). This CDR3 has 14 amino acids. The V end was cut by 3 bases, the J end by 4 bases, with 12 bases between. CDR3 bases: TGTGCCACCAGCAGCCGACCAGGACTCTATGGCTACACCTTC. This codes for CATSSRPGLYGYTF. The whole variable domain, filled in from reference TRBV15 and TRBJ1-2, reads DAMVIQNPRYQVTQFGKPVTLSCSQTLNHNVMYWYQQKSSQAPKLLFHYYDKDFNNEADTPDNFQSRRPNTSFCFLDIRSPGLGDTAMYLCATSSRPGLYGYTFGSGTRLTVV.

The gene calls are TRBV15 and TRBJ1-2; TRBD1 matches at 7 bases. Trimming cost V 0 bases and J 5 bases; bases outside gene matches: 6. Germline loops: CDR1 LNHNV, CDR2 YYDKDF (reference sequence). The CDR3 spans 15 residues. For the CDR3, the DNA is TGTGCCACCAGCAGAGAACAGGGGCATCTATATGGCTACACCTTC. It specifies CATSREQGHLYGYTF.

This rearrangement joins TRBV6-1 to TRBJ1-3, with 8 bases lining up with TRBD1. Germline values: CDR1 MNHNS, CDR2 SASEGT. The V and J ends lost 3 bases and 4 bases, in that order; junction bases with no gene match: 5. The CDR3 is made up of 15 amino acids. The CDR3: CASSEARTGGNTIYF. DNA of the CDR3: TGTGCCAGCAGTGAGGCGAGGACAGGGGGAAACACCATATATTTT.

The gene calls are TRBV6-2 or TRBV6-3 and TRBJ2-2; D is uncertain. The germline CDR1 and CDR2 sequences are MNHEY and SVGEGT. V lost 2 bases, J lost 4 bases, and 8 bases lay in between. There are 14 residues in the CDR3. The DNA for the CDR3 is TGTGCCAGCAGTTACCAACAGAGCACCGGGGAGCTGTTTTTT. Translated: CASSYQQSTGELFF.

The chain has TRBV7-2 and TRBJ1-6; D is perhaps TRBD1 (5 bases). V lost 1 base, J lost 8 bases, and 12 bases lay in between. The CDR3 is 15 residues long. Germline V CDR1 and CDR2: SGHTA, FQGNSA. CDR3 coding DNA: TGTGCCAGCAGCTTAGAAACAGGACGGGATTCACCCCTCCACTTT. Amino acid sequence: CASSLETGRDSPLHF.

V gene TRBV11-2 combines with J gene TRBJ2-7; D is uncertain. This CDR3 is 14 amino acids long. Germline V CDR1 and CDR2: SGHAT, FQNNGV. The V end was cut by 2 bases, the J end by 3 bases, with 11 bases between. This chain's CDR3 is CASSLIAPHYEQYF. In nucleotides, the CDR3 is TGTGCCAGCAGCTTAATCGCGCCTCACTACGAGCAGTACTTC. The full variable domain, rest sourced from reference TRBV11-2 and TRBJ2-7, is EAGVAQSPRYKIIEKRQSVAFWCNPISGHATLYWYQQILGQGPKLLIQFQNNGVVDDSQLPKDRFSAERLKGVDSTLKIQPAKLEDSAVYLCASSLIAPHYEQYFGPGTRLTVT.

A single count supports this clone. This sequence joins TRBV4-3 and TRBJ1-5; perhaps TRBD1 as D (6 bases). Germline CDR1 is LGHNA and CDR2 is YSLEER. This CDR3 comprises 15 residues. Trimming removed 0 bases at V and 5 bases at J, with 11 bases between. The CDR3 here is CASSQESGVYQPQHF. CDR3 bases: TGCGCCAGCAGCCAAGAGTCAGGGGTCTATCAGCCCCAGCATTTT.

This rearrangement joins TRBV5-1 to TRBJ2-5; D gene uncertain. Germline assignment: CDR1 SGHRS and CDR2 YFSETQ. Trimming shortened V by 0 bases and J by 1 base, and 10 bases separated the two germline ends. This CDR3 region has 15 residues. CDR3 coding DNA: TGCGCCAGCAGCTTGGTGGCAGGAACCCAAGAGACCCAGTACTTC. It specifies CASSLVAGTQETQYF. Full variable domain (missing parts from reference TRBV5-1 and TRBJ2-5): KAGVTQTPRYLIKTRGQQVTLSCSPISGHRSVSWYQQTPGQGLQFLFEYFSETQRNKGNFPGRFSGRQFSNSRSEMNVSTLELGDSALYLCASSLVAGTQETQYFGPGTRLLVL.

The rearrangement uses TRBV5-1 and TRBJ2-7; D might be TRBD1 (5 bases). This CDR3 has 14 amino acids. From germline, CDR1 is SGHRS and CDR2 YFSETQ. V was trimmed by 2 bases and J by 2 bases, leaving 11 bases between them. The DNA for the CDR3 is TGCGCCAGCAGCTTACAGGTCCCTCCCTACGAGCAGTACTTC. Translated: CASSLQVPPYEQYF.

The V gene is TRBV29-1, the J gene TRBJ2-3; D possibly corresponds to TRBD2 (6 bases). Trimming took off 8 bases at V and 2 bases at J, with 14 bases between the two ends. CDR3 length: 13 amino acids. CDR1 and CDR2 (germline): SQVTM, ANQGSEA. This CDR3 reads CSPYRRDTDTQYF. In nucleotides, the CDR3 is TGCAGCCCCTACAGGCGGGACACAGATACGCAGTATTTT.

This chain links TRBV9 with TRBJ2-3; TRBD2 matches 10 bases. Germline V gene lookup returns CDR1 SGDLS and CDR2 YYNGEE. Trimming took 1 base from V and 2 from J; bases not matched to a gene: 1. This CDR3 spans 15 amino acids. The CDR3 loop reads CASSVTSGVTDTQYF. The CDR3 nucleotides are TGTGCCAGCAGCGTAACTAGCGGGGTCACAGATACGCAGTATTTT. The full variable domain, completed using reference TRBV9 and TRBJ2-3, is DSGVTQTPKHLITATGQRVTLRCSPRSGDLSVYWYQQSLDQGLQFLIQYYNGEERAKGNILERFSAQQFPDLHSELNLSSLELGDSALYFCASSVTSGVTDTQYFGPGTRLTVL.

This rearrangement joins TRBV12-2 to TRBJ1-5. TRBV12-2 is tagged as a pseudogene. The CDR3 covers 15 residues. CDR3 residues: CASRLRESSNQPQHF. The CDR3, as DNA: TGTGCAAGTCGCTTAAGGGAGTCGAGCAATCAGCCCCAGCATTTT.

The chain joins TRBV4-2 to TRBJ2-3; 13 positions match TRBD2. Germline loops: CDR1 LGHNA, CDR2 YNFKEQ. The J segment lost 3 bases and the V segment lost 4 bases, leaving 7 bases of the junction unmatched. The length of the CDR3 is 17 residues. The CDR3 region has the DNA TGTGCCAGCAGCCCATTAGGGACTAGCGGGGTTACAGATACGCAGTATTTT. Protein: CASSPLGTSGVTDTQYF.

The chain combines TRBV5-1 with TRBJ1-1; 9 bases are a match to TRBD1. V was clipped by 4 bases and J by 5 bases; unmatched bases: 3. Germline V lookup: CDR1 SGHRS, CDR2 YFSETQ. The CDR3 sequence is 13 residues long. CDR3 residues: CASSGTGRTEAFF. The DNA for the CDR3 is TGCGCCAGCAGCGGGACAGGGAGGACTGAAGCTTTCTTT.

The chain joins TRBV4-1 to TRBJ1-4; D remains unclear. The germline V gene has CDR1 MGHRA and CDR2 YSYEKL. This CDR3 is 16 amino acids long. Trimming cost V 4 bases and J 7 bases, with 19 bases left between them. The CDR3 DNA follows: TGCGCCAGCAGCCTTGGCGGCGGGCTCGGTTTTGAAAAACTGTTTTTT. Amino acids: CASSLGGGLGFEKLFF.

In its sample, this clone was seen once. The chain carries TRBV7-3 and TRBJ2-6; possibly TRBD2 for D (6 bases). The CDR3 extends over 16 amino acids. The V gene lost 1 base and the J gene lost 0 bases, with 7 bases spanning the gap. The germline V gene encodes CDR1 SGHTA and CDR2 FQGTGA. The CDR3 reads CASSLRGLSGANVLTF. CDR3 DNA: TGTGCCAGCAGCTTAAGGGGACTCTCTGGGGCCAACGTCCTGACTTTC.

This chain connects TRBV12-5 to TRBJ1-6; 8 nucleotides agree with TRBD1. Germline assignment: CDR1 LGHNT and CDR2 FRNRAP. V lost 1 base to trimming and J lost 4 bases; unmatched junction nucleotides: 0. This CDR3 region has 15 residues. The CDR3 sequence is CASGLGDRYNSPLHF. The CDR3 DNA follows: TGTGCTAGTGGTTTGGGGGACAGGTATAATTCACCCCTCCACTTT.

V is TRBV7-6 and J is TRBJ2-5; D perhaps matches TRBD1 (5 bases). In germline, CDR1 is SGHVS, CDR2 FNYEAQ. Trimming pared 4 bases from V and 1 base from J, leaving 13 bases between. The CDR3 is made up of 15 amino acids. The CDR3 is CASSYRQTFQETQYF. The CDR3 DNA is TGTGCCAGCAGCTACAGACAGACGTTCCAAGAGACCCAGTACTTC.

The chain couples TRBV4-3 to TRBJ1-1; 7 bases fit TRBD1. CDR3 size: 13 residues. Unmatched junction bases numbered 1, after V lost 4 bases and J lost 2 bases. The V gene's germline CDR1 is LGHNA and CDR2 YSLEER. Here the CDR3 reads CASSRDSNTEAFF. CDR3 nucleotides: TGCGCCAGCAGCCGGGACAGTAACACTGAAGCTTTCTTT.

V usage is TRBV6-2 or TRBV6-3 and J usage is TRBJ2-2; 10 bases line up with TRBD2. V gave up 0 bases and J gave up 0 bases; unmatched junction bases: 7. The CDR3 length is 19 residues. CDR1 and CDR2 from the germline V gene are MNHEY and SVGEGT. The CDR3 bases are TGTGCCAGCAGTTACTCGATTCTAGCGGGGGTAGCGAACACCGGGGAGCTGTTTTTT. Translating it yields CASSYSILAGVANTGELFF.

This clone was recorded a few times. The chain couples TRBV5-1 to TRBJ2-2, with D possibly matching TRBD1 (6 bases). CDR3 size: 15 residues. Germline-derived CDR1 and CDR2 are SGHRS and YFSETQ. Trimming took 2 bases from V and 4 from J, leaving 12 bases between them. In nucleotides, the CDR3 is TGCGCCAGCAGCTTAACGGACAGTCCCACCGGGGAGCTGTTTTTT. Translated, it gives CASSLTDSPTGELFF.

With regard to this clone: Other nucleotide sequences in the sample specify the same CDR3. The rearrangement links TRBV7-3 to TRBJ2-2, with D maybe TRBD2 (6 bases). Germline V lookup: CDR1 SGHTA, CDR2 FQGTGA. Deletions cut 2 bases from V and 6 bases from J, with 7 bases between. The CDR3 is made up of 13 amino acids. CDR3 DNA: TGTGCCAGCAGCTTAGGCGGGGCCGGGGAGCTGTTTTTT. It codes for CASSLGGAGELFF.

CDR3 in amino acids: CASSRGTVSFYTF. CDR3 coding DNA: TGTGCCAGCAGTCGGGGGACAGTCAGTTTTTACACCTTC. The chain recombines TRBV6-5 with TRBJ1-2; 7 nucleotides align to TRBD1. Germline values: CDR1 MNHEY, CDR2 SVGAGI. The CDR3 runs to 13 residues. V lost 5 bases, J lost 11 bases, and 11 bases stayed unmatched.

V is TRBV4-1 and J is TRBJ1-5; possibly TRBD1 for D (6 bases). CDR1 is MGHRA and CDR2 is YSYEKL in the germline V gene. The CDR3 has 18 residues. V shed 1 base and J shed 5 bases, with 21 bases lying between them. The CDR3 protein is CASSQGLIRDMRHQPQHF. CDR3 nucleotides: TGCGCCAGCAGCCAAGGGTTAATCAGGGACATGAGGCATCAGCCCCAGCATTTT.

The chain joins TRBV2 to TRBJ2-5, with 7 bases lining up with TRBD1. CDR3 length: 14 amino acids. CDR1 is SNHLY and CDR2 is FYNNEI in the germline V gene. After removal of 8 bases from V and 0 bases from J, the junction contained 6 bases not matched to a gene. The CDR3 loop reads CASCTGEYQETQYF. The CDR3 DNA sequence: TGTGCCAGCTGTACAGGGGAGTACCAAGAGACCCAGTACTTC.

The chain couples TRBV2 to TRBJ2-3, with 10 nucleotides matching TRBD1. V was pared by 6 bases and J by 2 bases, with 11 bases of the junction left unmatched. The CDR3 is 17 residues long. Germline assignment: CDR1 SNHLY and CDR2 FYNNEI. The CDR3 here is CASRRPGQGTFTDTQYF. CDR3 bases: TGTGCCAGCAGGAGGCCGGGACAGGGGACATTCACAGATACGCAGTATTTT.

The chain uses TRBV5-1 and TRBJ1-3, with TRBD1 matching 8 bases. The trim removed 3 bases at V and 4 bases at J, leaving 6 bases unmatched. This CDR3 region has 15 residues. Germline lookup yields CDR1 SGHRS and CDR2 YFSETQ. CDR3: CASSSDRQGGNTIYF. CDR3 bases: TGCGCCAGCAGCTCGGACAGACAGGGGGGAAACACCATATATTTT.

The CDR3 region has the DNA TGCGCCAGCAGCCAAGAAGTAACAGGGGGCAGTGGGGCCAACGTCCTGACTTTC. Translating it yields CASSQEVTGGSGANVLTF. J is TRBJ2-6 and V is TRBV4-3; 9 bases align to TRBD1. The germline V gene encodes CDR1 LGHNA and CDR2 YSLEER. V lost 0 bases to trimming and J lost 3 bases; unmatched junction nucleotides: 6. There are 18 residues in the CDR3.

This chain connects TRBV7-9 to TRBJ2-2; maybe TRBD1 (6 bases). V gave up 7 bases and J gave up 3 bases, with 15 bases separating them. This CDR3 has 15 amino acids. The V gene's germline CDR1 is SEHNR and CDR2 FQNEAQ (reference sequence). CDR3 amino acids: CASTHVGADTGELFF. In DNA form, the CDR3 reads TGTGCCAGCACACATGTGGGGGCGGACACCGGGGAGCTGTTTTTT.